This TCR beta chain stems from a study of identifying expanded T cells in peripheral blood. Germline CDR1 SGDLS, CDR2 YYNGEE. This CDR3 contains 12 residues. Trimming stripped 0 bases from V and 5 bases from J, with 4 bases between. The study, taken as a whole, reports: Clone count variance between roughly 2-week samples rose with total template count.

During the collection period, no donor immune events like infections were recorded. Clones were sequenced by immunoSEQ multiplex PCR, and TCRdb holds only the in-frame ones, with some missing. This sample carries about 89,000 clones, about 87% of them seen once, and the ten largest clones take 4%. About this clone: What it binds is unknown.

The source material was blood. This sequence was found in a person between 18 and 75 years old in good health. The chain couples TRBV9 to TRBJ2-3; D gene uncertain. CDR3 region: CASSVGIDTQYF. Here the CDR3 DNA reads TGTGCCAGCAGCGTAGGTATAGATACGCAGTATTTT.